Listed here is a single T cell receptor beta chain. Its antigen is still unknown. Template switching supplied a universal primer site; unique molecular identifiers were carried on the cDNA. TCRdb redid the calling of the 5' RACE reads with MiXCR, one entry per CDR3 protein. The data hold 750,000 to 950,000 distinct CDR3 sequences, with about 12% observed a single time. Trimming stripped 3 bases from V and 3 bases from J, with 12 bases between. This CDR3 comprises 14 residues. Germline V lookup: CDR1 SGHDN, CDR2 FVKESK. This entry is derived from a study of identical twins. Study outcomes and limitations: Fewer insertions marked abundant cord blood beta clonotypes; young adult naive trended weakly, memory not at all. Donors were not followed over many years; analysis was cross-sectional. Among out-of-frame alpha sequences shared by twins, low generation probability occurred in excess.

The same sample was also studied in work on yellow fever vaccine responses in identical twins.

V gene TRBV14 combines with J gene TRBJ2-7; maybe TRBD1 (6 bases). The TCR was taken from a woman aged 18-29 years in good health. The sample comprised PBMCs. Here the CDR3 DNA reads TGTGCCAGCAGCCACCGGGACAATCTCTACGAGCAGTACGTC. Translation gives CASSHRDNLYEQYV.